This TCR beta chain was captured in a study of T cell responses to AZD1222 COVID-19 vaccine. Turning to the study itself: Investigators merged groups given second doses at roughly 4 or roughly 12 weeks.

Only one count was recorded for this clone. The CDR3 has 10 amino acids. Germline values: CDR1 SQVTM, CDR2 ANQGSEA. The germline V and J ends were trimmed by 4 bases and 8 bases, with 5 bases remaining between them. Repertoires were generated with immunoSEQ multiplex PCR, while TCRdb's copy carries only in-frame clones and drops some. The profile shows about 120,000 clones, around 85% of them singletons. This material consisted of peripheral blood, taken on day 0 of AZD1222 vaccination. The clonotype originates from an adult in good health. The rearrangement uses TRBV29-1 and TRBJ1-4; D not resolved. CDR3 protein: CSVAQEKLFF. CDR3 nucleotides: TGCAGCGTTGCCCAAGAAAAACTGTTTTTT.